The 10 T cell receptor beta chains in this list originate from one sample, sequenced in a study of control samples from healthy donors and cancer patients. This table comes from immunoSEQ multiplex PCR, and its TCRdb copy is limited to in-frame clones, with some not included. The sample records 100,000 or so clones, roughly 87% being singletons. The sequencing sample was made of blood. The receptor source for this set is a woman aged 45-59 years in good health.

This chain joins TRBV25-1 and TRBJ1-5; D unclear. V was cut by 2 bases and J by 2 bases, with 7 bases left in between. In germline, CDR1 is MGHDK, CDR2 SYGVNS. The CDR3 has 14 amino acids. The CDR3 coding sequence is TGTGCCAGCAGTGAAGAAATTGGCAATCAGCCCCAGCATTTT. Translation: CASSEEIGNQPQHF.

The chain couples TRBV4-2 to TRBJ2-7; no firm D call. Germline CDR1 is LGHNA and CDR2 is YNFKEQ. Trimming removed 1 base from V and 4 bases from J, with 17 bases in between. The CDR3 consists of 16 residues. The CDR3 DNA reads TGTGCCAGCAGCCAAGTCCTCCCCAGTTATACGTACGAGCAGTACTTC. Protein product: CASSQVLPSYTYEQYF.

The chain combines TRBV24-1 with TRBJ1-2; D is uncertain. CDR3 length: 12 amino acids. The V and J ends lost 5 bases and 8 bases respectively, with 11 bases between them. The germline V gene encodes CDR1 KGHDR and CDR2 SFDVKD. CDR3 sequence (DNA): TGTGCCACCAGTGGTGGGAAACCGGGCTACACCTTC. It codes for CATSGGKPGYTF.

This chain links TRBV10-3 with TRBJ1-1, with a possible D match to TRBD1 (6 bases). The V gene's germline CDR1 is ENHRY and CDR2 SYGVKD. This CDR3 is built from 13 residues. Trimming stripped 9 bases from V and 0 bases from J, with 11 bases between. DNA for the CDR3: TGTGCCATTGGAGGACAGATGAACACTGAAGCTTTCTTT. It yields the protein CAIGGQMNTEAFF.

The chain couples TRBV11-2 to TRBJ1-3; D unresolved. Germline loops: CDR1 SGHAT, CDR2 FQNNGV. The CDR3 contains 14 residues. Trimming removed 3 bases from V and 0 bases from J, with 6 bases in between. As DNA, the CDR3 is TGTGCCAGCAGCTTTGTCCGCTCTGGAAACACCATATATTTT. Translation: CASSFVRSGNTIYF. The entire variable domain, with the rest obtained from reference TRBV11-2 and TRBJ1-3, is as follows: EAGVAQSPRYKIIEKRQSVAFWCNPISGHATLYWYQQILGQGPKLLIQFQNNGVVDDSQLPKDRFSAERLKGVDSTLKIQPAKLEDSAVYLCASSFVRSGNTIYFGEGSWLTVV.

This chain links TRBV27 with TRBJ1-2; tentatively, D is TRBD1 (6 bases). This CDR3 contains 14 residues. The V end lost 2 bases, the J end lost 4 bases, and 11 bases lay between the germline ends. Germline V gives CDR1 MNHEY, CDR2 SMNVEV (reference sequence). CDR3 DNA: TGTGCCAGCAGTTTACGGGGGGCGGGCTATGGCTACACCTTC. Protein sequence: CASSLRGAGYGYTF.

This rearrangement joins TRBV4-3 to TRBJ1-6; D gene uncertain. The CDR3 loop spans 17 amino acids. Trimming removed 0 bases from V and 10 bases from J, with 19 bases in between. Germline CDR1 reads LGHNA; CDR2 reads YSLEER. The CDR3 DNA reads TGCGCCAGCAGCCAAGATGGGATCAAGCGGACTGGGTCACCCCTCCACTTT. It encodes CASSQDGIKRTGSPLHF.

The CDR3 region has the DNA TGTGCCAGCAGTTTATGGGGAGATACGCAGTATTTT. Translating gives CASSLWGDTQYF. The rearrangement links TRBV27 to TRBJ2-3; D unresolved. Trimming pared 1 base from V and 5 bases from J, leaving 4 bases between. The CDR3 loop spans 12 amino acids. Germline V gene lookup returns CDR1 MNHEY and CDR2 SMNVEV (reference sequence).

The chain joins TRBV9 to TRBJ1-2; TRBD1 might be the D (5 bases). CDR1 is SGDLS, CDR2 YYNGEE, per germline. V was clipped by 4 bases and J by 0 bases, with 13 bases between them. The CDR3 consists of 15 residues. Here the CDR3 reads CASSSRQNSNYGYTF. CDR3 sequence (DNA): TGTGCCAGCAGCTCCCGACAGAACTCTAACTATGGCTACACCTTC.

The chain joins TRBV7-2 to TRBJ1-5; D is unclear. The V gene lost 5 bases and the J gene lost 6 bases, with 17 bases spanning the gap. This CDR3 is built from 15 residues. The germline gives CDR1 SGHTA, CDR2 FQGNSA. CDR3 nucleotide sequence: TGTGCCAGCAGCGAAGGAGGGTGGGCATCTCAGCCCCAGCATTTT. As protein: CASSEGGWASQPQHF.